A selection of T cell receptor beta chains follows, all from one sample in a study of identifying expanded T cells in peripheral blood. The method was immunoSEQ multiplex PCR; TCRdb's version includes in-frame clones alone and lacks a portion of them. The data contain about 91,000 clones, around 89% of them singletons. Sequencing input: blood. Receptors were obtained from a person between 18 and 75 years old in good health. The CDR3 runs from the conserved cysteine through the conserved F or W. The order of the fields is D gene, V gene, clone size, J gene, CDR3 protein, CDR3 DNA. D genes are given only for firm matches. Some rows have no size entry. The others give once, few or many, or a class for an expanded clone.

D: TRBD1; V: TRBV28; size: -; J: TRBJ2-7; CDR3: CATRQGGDEQYF; DNA: TGTGCCACCAGACAGGGTGGAGACGAGCAGTACTTC
D: -; V: TRBV11-2; size: -; J: TRBJ2-5; CDR3: CASSFEVSGTQYF; DNA: TGTGCCAGCAGCTTTGAGGTTTCCGGGACCCAGTACTTC
D: -; V: TRBV5-4; size: -; J: TRBJ1-6; CDR3: CASSQALVSEGLVSPLHF; DNA: TGTGCCAGCAGCCAAGCTCTTGTGAGCGAGGGGTTAGTTTCACCCCTCCACTTT
D: TRBD1; V: TRBV9; size: -; J: TRBJ2-5; CDR3: CASSPGQGAGKTQYF; DNA: TGTGCCAGCAGCCCGGGACAGGGGGCAGGGAAGACCCAGTACTTC
D: TRBD2; V: TRBV18; size: -; J: TRBJ2-3; CDR3: CASSPRLAGSTDTQYF; DNA: TGTGCCAGCTCACCAAGACTAGCGGGGAGCACAGATACGCAGTATTTT
D: TRBD2; V: TRBV5-4; size: -; J: TRBJ2-1; CDR3: CASSPSSGGAGEQFF; DNA: TGTGCCAGCAGCCCGAGTAGCGGGGGGGCCGGAGAGCAGTTCTTC
D: -; V: TRBV15; size: once; J: TRBJ1-4; CDR3: CATSRDRSHPQKLFF; DNA: TGTGCCACCAGCAGAGACAGGTCCCACCCCCAAAAACTGTTTTTT
D: -; V: TRBV9; size: -; J: TRBJ2-3; CDR3: CASSVADLGTDTQYF; DNA: TGTGCCAGCAGCGTAGCGGACTTGGGGACGGATACGCAGTATTTT
D: -; V: TRBV5-1; size: -; J: TRBJ1-5; CDR3: CASSLKDTGQPQHF; DNA: TGCGCCAGCAGCTTGAAGGACACCGGTCAGCCCCAGCATTTT
D: TRBD2; V: TRBV5-1; size: -; J: TRBJ2-7; CDR3: CASSFGTSVDEQYF; DNA: TGCGCCAGCAGCTTCGGGACTAGCGTCGACGAGCAGTACTTC
D: -; V: TRBV6-4; size: once; J: TRBJ2-3; CDR3: CASSDSRGSTDTQYF; DNA: TGTGCCAGCAGTGACTCCCGCGGTAGCACAGATACGCAGTATTTT
D: -; V: TRBV18; size: -; J: TRBJ1-5; CDR3: CASSPRQGGGVNQPQHF; DNA: TGTGCCAGTTCACCGCGCCAGGGCGGAGGAGTGAATCAGCCCCAGCATTTT
D: -; V: TRBV10-2; size: -; J: TRBJ2-1; CDR3: CASSDLGVSYNEQFF; DNA: TGCGCCAGCAGTGACCTGGGGGTCTCCTACAATGAGCAGTTCTTC
D: -; V: TRBV7-9; size: -; J: TRBJ2-7; CDR3: CASSLVDDILIQQYF; DNA: TGTGCCAGCAGCTTAGTAGACGACATCCTTATCCAGCAGTACTTC
D: TRBD2; V: TRBV15; size: -; J: TRBJ2-2; CDR3: CATSGRLAEPNTGELFF; DNA: TGTGCCACCAGCGGAAGACTAGCGGAACCGAACACCGGGGAGCTGTTTTTT
D: -; V: TRBV7-9; size: -; J: TRBJ2-1; CDR3: CASSSAGYSYNEQFF; DNA: TGTGCCAGCAGCTCAGCGGGCTACTCCTACAATGAGCAGTTCTTC
D: -; V: TRBV11-2; size: -; J: TRBJ2-7; CDR3: CASSPLSFSYEQYF; DNA: TGTGCCAGCAGCCCCCTTTCATTCTCCTACGAGCAGTACTTC
D: TRBD1; V: TRBV4-1; size: -; J: TRBJ1-1; CDR3: CASSRPRQGPRGMNTEAFF; DNA: TGCGCCAGCAGCCGCCCGAGACAGGGGCCGCGTGGGATGAACACTGAAGCTTTCTTT
D: -; V: TRBV14; size: -; J: TRBJ2-7; CDR3: CASSQQGMGEQYF; DNA: TGTGCCAGCAGCCAACAGGGGATGGGGGAGCAGTACTTC
D: -; V: TRBV21-1; size: -; J: TRBJ1-1; CDR3: CASSSRTGPRTEAFF; DNA: TGTGCCAGCAGCAGCAGGACAGGGCCCCGCACTGAAGCTTTCTTT
D: -; V: TRBV29-1; size: -; J: TRBJ1-2; CDR3: CSVPLMTGTGNYGYTF; DNA: TGCAGCGTCCCCTTAATGACCGGGACGGGAAACTATGGCTACACCTTC
D: -; V: TRBV4-1; size: -; J: TRBJ1-2; CDR3: CASSQESGAGGNYGYTF; DNA: TGCGCCAGCAGCCAAGAATCCGGAGCGGGGGGAAACTATGGCTACACCTTC
D: -; V: TRBV20-1; size: -; J: TRBJ2-5; CDR3: CSARWGETQYF; DNA: TGCAGTGCTAGATGGGGGGAGACCCAGTACTTC
D: TRBD1; V: TRBV11-2; size: -; J: TRBJ1-1; CDR3: CASSSQGGTEAFF; DNA: TGTGCCAGCAGCTCGCAGGGGGGTACTGAAGCTTTCTTT
D: -; V: TRBV9; size: -; J: TRBJ1-2; CDR3: CASSVEAAGLGSSYGYTF; DNA: TGTGCCAGCAGCGTAGAGGCCGCTGGGTTAGGGAGCTCCTATGGCTACACCTTC
D: TRBD1; V: TRBV29-1; size: -; J: TRBJ1-5; CDR3: CSVATGYNQPQHF; DNA: TGCAGCGTTGCGACAGGGTACAATCAGCCCCAGCATTTT
D: -; V: TRBV5-4; size: -; J: TRBJ2-2; CDR3: CASSSPRGGRSNNGELFF; DNA: TGTGCCAGCAGCTCCCCTCGGGGAGGCCGATCGAACAACGGGGAGCTGTTTTTT
D: -; V: TRBV6-5; size: -; J: TRBJ1-1; CDR3: CASSYTGGGANTEAFF; DNA: TGTGCCAGCAGTTACACGGGGGGGGGAGCCAACACTGAAGCTTTCTTT
D: -; V: TRBV6-4; size: many; J: TRBJ2-3; CDR3: CASSEGSSSTDTQYF; DNA: TGTGCCAGCAGTGAAGGTAGCTCTAGCACAGATACGCAGTATTTT
D: TRBD2; V: TRBV27; size: -; J: TRBJ2-1; CDR3: CASSRPGLAAYNEQFF; DNA: TGTGCCAGCAGTCGTCCGGGACTAGCGGCGTACAATGAGCAGTTCTTC
D: -; V: TRBV7-9; size: -; J: TRBJ2-1; CDR3: CASSFDRHSYNEQFF; DNA: TGTGCCAGCAGCTTTGACAGGCACTCCTACAATGAGCAGTTCTTC
D: -; V: TRBV6-4; size: -; J: TRBJ2-2; CDR3: CASSDSRDSTGELFF; DNA: TGTGCCAGCAGTGACTCTCGCGACAGCACCGGGGAGCTGTTTTTT
D: -; V: TRBV2; size: -; J: TRBJ2-7; CDR3: CASSLFPGRSYEQYF; DNA: TGTGCCAGCAGCTTATTCCCGGGACGGAGCTACGAGCAGTACTTC